This TCR beta chain was captured in a study of technical replicates of blood from a few donors. Method: immunoSEQ multiplex PCR; TCRdb's copy keeps in-frame clones and lacks some. The table records 67,000 or so clones, just under 97% of them present only once. This CDR3 is 15 amino acids long. V gave up 5 bases and J gave up 0 bases, with 11 bases separating them. Germline V gives CDR1 MNHEY, CDR2 SMNVEV (reference sequence). This sequence joins TRBV27 and TRBJ2-1; D may be TRBD2 (6 bases). The sequencing sample was made of T cells isolated from PBMCs. The TCR sequence derives from a human donor in good health. CDR3 protein: CASSISGSSYNEQFF. The CDR3 DNA sequence: TGTGCCAGCAGTATTAGCGGAAGCTCCTACAATGAGCAGTTCTTC.